This T cell receptor beta chain appears in the sequencing data of a study of response to subunit inactivated influenza vaccine. Regarding the study as a whole: There was a suggestion from the authors that each seasonal influenza vaccination recruits few new T cells.

Via MiXCR, TCRdb re-called the RT-PCR reads, giving one row per CDR3 protein. The sample records 710,000 or so distinct CDR3 sequences, 15% to 18% being singletons. As for this clonotype: Antigen specificity is unknown.

Germline CDR1 is SGDLS and CDR2 is YYNGEE. This CDR3 is 15 amino acids long. Deletions cut 2 bases from V and 4 bases from J, with 15 bases between. The specimen was PBMCs from blood, collected 11 to 12 days after vaccination. The chain couples TRBV9 to TRBJ2-5; D remains ambiguous. This TCR came from a man aged 50-59 years who received an inactivated influenza vaccine. The CDR3 loop reads CASSVHISEAETQYF. CDR3 coding DNA: TGTGCCAGCAGCGTTCATATTAGTGAGGCAGAGACCCAGTACTTC.